A single sample is the source of the 25 T cell receptor beta chains below, sequenced in a study of blood T cell repertoires in COVID-19 (TCRdb year 2020). The library was generated by the immunoSEQ multiplex PCR assay. TCRdb re-hosts the immuneACCESS table, in-frame sequences only. Its copies lack some clones; in the studies checked, an unresolved V gene accounts for under half of them, and the cause for the rest is not known. The sample table records tens of thousands of clones; over 75% of these occur just once. More than 10% of the sample rests with the top ten. Sequenced material: peripheral blood. The source of these receptors is a man in his 70s with active or convalescent COVID-19.

V usage is TRBV7-9 and J usage is TRBJ2-5; 7 bases line up with TRBD2. The CDR3 covers 14 residues. Germline V lookup: CDR1 SEHNR, CDR2 FQNEAQ (reference sequence). V shed 2 bases, J shed 5 bases, and the junction held 5 bases outside the gene matches. Here the CDR3 DNA reads TGTGCCAGCAGCTTAAATTGGGGAGGGGAGACCCAGTACTTC. Its translation is CASSLNWGGETQYF.

The chain is built from TRBV27 and TRBJ2-1; 16 bases fit TRBD2. The CDR3 sequence is 19 residues long. Germline V gene data show CDR1 as MNHEY and CDR2 as SMNVEV (reference sequence). V lost 4 bases and J lost 1; bases outside the gene matches: 7. The CDR3 DNA reads as TGTGCCAGCAGTTCTCAGGGACTAGCGGGGGGGCAGTCCTACAATGAGCAGTTCTTC. The encoded protein is CASSSQGLAGGQSYNEQFF.

The V gene is TRBV27, the J gene TRBJ2-7; D perhaps matches TRBD1 (5 bases). V lost 1 base to trimming and J lost 5 bases, with 9 bases between them. The V gene's germline CDR1 is MNHEY and CDR2 SMNVEV (reference sequence). The CDR3 is 13 amino acids. CDR3 coding DNA: TGTGCCAGCAGTTTATACCAGGGTAACGAGCAGTACTTC. This codes for CASSLYQGNEQYF.

The chain links TRBV5-1 to TRBJ2-7, with D perhaps matching TRBD1 (7 bases). The germline gives CDR1 SGHRS, CDR2 YFSETQ. The length of the CDR3 is 14 residues. Between the trimmed V and J ends, which lost 4 bases and 5 bases, there was a span of 16 bases. In DNA, the CDR3 is TGCGCCAGCAGCCCGCGGGACAGTTCGGACGAGCAGTACTTC. Its protein is CASSPRDSSDEQYF.

The CDR3 nucleotides are TGTGCCAGCAGCTTAGAGACAGGGACTAATGAAAAACTGTTTTTT. Protein: CASSLETGTNEKLFF. This chain uses TRBV11-2 with TRBJ1-4; 7 nucleotides agree with TRBD1. This CDR3 has 15 residues. J gave up 2 bases and V 0 bases, and 0 bases lay outside the gene matches. Germline loops: CDR1 SGHAT, CDR2 FQNNGV.

The chain is built from TRBV6-5 and TRBJ2-3; 10 nucleotides line up with TRBD2. V shed 5 bases, J shed 5 bases, and the junction held 4 bases outside the gene matches. The germline V gene encodes CDR1 MNHEY and CDR2 SVGAGI. This CDR3 spans 14 amino acids. The CDR3 sequence: CASSTSGEGDTQYF. Here the CDR3 DNA reads TGTGCCAGCAGTACTAGCGGGGAAGGAGATACGCAGTATTTT.

The chain is built from TRBV4-1 and TRBJ2-3, with TRBD2 matching over 12 bases. The V gene end was trimmed by 2 bases and the J gene end by 4 bases; junction bases not matched to a gene: 7. Germline CDR1 is MGHRA and CDR2 is YSYEKL. The CDR3 is 17 amino acids. CDR3 DNA sequence: TGCGCCAGCAGCCAACAGACTAGCGGGGGCTCGGCAGATACGCAGTATTTT. Translation: CASSQQTSGGSADTQYF.

The chain joins TRBV5-4 to TRBJ2-7; 8 nucleotides match TRBD1. The germline V gene has CDR1 SGHNT and CDR2 YYREEE (reference sequence). The CDR3 covers 15 residues. Germline trimming cut 2 bases from V and 2 bases from J; bases unmatched to any gene: 6. In nucleotides, the CDR3 is TGTGCCAGCAGCTTCCGACAGGGGACCCCCTACGAGCAGTACTTC. The encoded protein is CASSFRQGTPYEQYF.

The rearrangement joins TRBV7-9 to TRBJ2-1; TRBD1 matches at 7 bases. The CDR3 spans 15 residues. From germline, CDR1 is SEHNR and CDR2 FQNEAQ (reference sequence). The J segment lost 8 bases and the V segment lost 5 bases, leaving 12 bases of the junction unmatched. The CDR3 bases are TGTGCCAGCAGCCCCCAGACAGGGAAGACGGATGAGCAGTTCTTC. Translation: CASSPQTGKTDEQFF.

The chain has TRBV12-3 or TRBV12-4 and TRBJ1-5; D uncertain. The CDR3 contains 12 residues. Trimming left V 6 bases short and J 0 bases short, with 3 bases between. The CDR3 DNA is TGTGCCAGCAGCAATAGCAATCAGCCCCAGCATTTT. This gives the protein CASSNSNQPQHF.

The chain uses TRBV7-3 and TRBJ2-5; 13 positions agree with TRBD2. Germline-derived CDR1 and CDR2 are SGHTA and FQGTGA. Losses at the gene ends were 4 bases for V and 3 bases for J; bases not matched to a gene: 2. The CDR3 contains 15 residues. The CDR3 is CASSSGTSGEETQYF. For the CDR3, the DNA is TGTGCCAGCAGCTCCGGGACTAGCGGGGAAGAGACCCAGTACTTC.

The chain recombines TRBV19 with TRBJ1-5; TRBD1 agrees at 8 bases. V gave up 10 bases and J gave up 4 bases; unmatched junction bases: 6. This CDR3 comprises 13 residues. The V gene's germline CDR1 is LNHDA and CDR2 SQIVND (reference sequence). The CDR3 loop is CATLGQANQPQHF. In DNA, the CDR3 is TGTGCCACCCTGGGACAGGCTAATCAGCCCCAGCATTTT.

V usage is TRBV27 and J usage is TRBJ2-5; D may be TRBD2 (6 bases). The CDR3 runs 13 residues. Germline CDR1 is MNHEY and CDR2 is SMNVEV (reference sequence). V was shortened by 8 bases and J by 5 bases, with 15 bases between the two germline ends. In DNA form, the CDR3 reads TGTGCCAGCCGGGACCTTGGAGGGGAGACCCAGTACTTC. This codes for CASRDLGGETQYF.

This rearrangement joins TRBV18 to TRBJ1-4, with TRBD1 identical over 7 bases. Germline assignment: CDR1 KGHSH and CDR2 LQKENI. The CDR3 has 14 residues. J lost 7 bases, V lost 3 bases, and 5 bases had no gene match. The CDR3 region is CASSPGQFREKLFF. CDR3 nucleotide sequence: TGTGCCAGCTCACCGGGACAGTTCCGTGAAAAACTGTTTTTT.

The V and J genes are TRBV6-4 and TRBJ1-1, with 8 bases lining up with TRBD1. Germline-derived CDR1 and CDR2 are MRHNA and SNTAGT. V shed 4 bases and J 1 base; nucleotides not matched to a gene: 2. The CDR3 consists of 14 residues. The CDR3 sequence: CASSAGGGNTEAFF. In nucleotides, the CDR3 is TGTGCCAGCAGTGCAGGGGGCGGGAACACTGAAGCTTTCTTT.

The chain is built from TRBV2 and TRBJ2-7; TRBD1 agrees at 9 bases. CDR3 length: 13 residues. CDR1 is SNHLY and CDR2 is FYNNEI in the germline V gene. The J segment lost 7 bases and the V segment lost 7 bases, leaving 8 bases of the junction unmatched. CDR3 sequence reads: CASKGDRGGEQYF. The CDR3 bases are TGTGCCAGCAAAGGAGACAGGGGGGGAGAGCAGTACTTC.

This chain connects TRBV9 to TRBJ1-2, with TRBD1 identical over 8 bases. The CDR3 runs 14 residues. V trimming: 5 bases; J trimming: 7 bases; junction bases outside the gene matches: 10. The germline CDR1 and CDR2 sequences are SGDLS and YYNGEE. The CDR3 spells CASREGQAWGGYTF. In nucleotides, the CDR3 is TGTGCCAGCAGAGAGGGACAGGCGTGGGGTGGCTACACCTTC.

This chain connects TRBV4-2 to TRBJ2-2; TRBD1 matches at 7 bases. CDR1 is LGHNA and CDR2 is YNFKEQ in the germline V gene. The CDR3 extends over 14 amino acids. V was pared by 7 bases and J by 1 base, with 3 bases of the junction left unmatched. The CDR3 loop reads CASNRDRNTGELFF. For the CDR3, the DNA is TGTGCCAGCAACCGGGACAGGAACACCGGGGAGCTGTTTTTT.

This chain connects TRBV3-1 (or the pseudogene TRBV3-2) to TRBJ2-5; possibly TRBD1 for D (5 bases). CDR1 and CDR2 from the germline V gene are LGHDT and YNNKEL (reference sequence). V was shortened by 0 bases and J by 9 bases, with 5 bases between the two germline ends. The CDR3 runs to 11 residues. This CDR3 is CASSQEGAQYF. As DNA, the CDR3 is TGTGCCAGCAGCCAAGAAGGGGCCCAGTACTTC.

The chain has TRBV27 and TRBJ2-4; 9 bases line up with TRBD1. The trim removed 0 bases at V and 6 bases at J, leaving 3 bases unmatched. From germline, CDR1 is MNHEY and CDR2 SMNVEV (reference sequence). This CDR3 has 15 residues. CDR3 nucleotides: TGTGCCAGCAGTTTATCGGGACAGGGAATAAACATTCAGTACTTC. Amino acid sequence: CASSLSGQGINIQYF.

The gene calls are TRBV30 and TRBJ1-3, with D perhaps TRBD1 (5 bases). This CDR3 spans 13 amino acids. Trimming left V 3 bases short and J 7 bases short, with 13 bases between. From germline, CDR1 is GTSNPN and CDR2 SVGIG (reference sequence). The CDR3 is CAWSSGGWNTIYF. The CDR3 DNA reads TGTGCCTGGAGCTCGGGGGGTTGGAACACCATATATTTT.

The J gene is TRBJ1-5, the V gene TRBV6-2 or TRBV6-3, with 9 bases lining up with TRBD1. This CDR3 region has 16 residues. J lost 7 bases, V lost 2 bases, and 9 bases had no gene match. The germline V gene encodes CDR1 MNHEY and CDR2 SVGEGT. In nucleotides, the CDR3 is TGTGCCAGCAGTTACCTGGACGGACAGGGGAGGCAGCCCCAGCATTTT. Translating it yields CASSYLDGQGRQPQHF.

The chain joins TRBV15 to TRBJ2-5; 8 bases are shared with TRBD1. V was clipped by 3 bases and J by 5 bases; unmatched bases: 5. The CDR3 is made up of 14 amino acids. Per germline, CDR1 LNHNV and CDR2 YYDKDF (reference sequence). CDR3 protein: CATSRGTGAETQYF. Here the CDR3 DNA reads TGTGCCACCAGCAGGGGGACAGGAGCCGAGACCCAGTACTTC.

The genes are TRBV11-2 and TRBJ2-7, with 12 bases aligning to TRBD2. This CDR3 region has 15 residues. Looked up from germline, CDR1 is SGHAT and CDR2 is FQNNGV. The ends lost 4 bases at V and 3 bases at J; junction bases unmatched: 4. The chain's CDR3 is CASSWASGGVYEQYF. In DNA, the CDR3 is TGTGCCAGCAGCTGGGCTAGCGGGGGGGTCTACGAGCAGTACTTC.

The chain is built from TRBV18 and TRBJ1-3; TRBD1 matches at 7 bases. After removal of 1 base from V and 1 base from J, the junction contained 7 bases not matched to a gene. The CDR3 length is 17 residues. Germline V lookup: CDR1 KGHSH, CDR2 LQKENI. The CDR3 nucleotides are TGTGCCAGCTCACCACGGGACAGATGGGATTCTGGAAACACCATATATTTT. This encodes CASSPRDRWDSGNTIYF.